Reported below is one T cell receptor (beta chain). Per the study methods: Estimates of nucleated cell counts were drawn from the amplification of reference gene primers. Clones were sequenced by immunoSEQ multiplex PCR, and TCRdb holds only the in-frame ones, with some missing. V and J calls and clone size are those listed in that table; D and trimming were worked out from the DNA. In the table there are 350,000 to 450,000 clones, 88% of which are singletons. Participant-given clinical history determined each cohort assignment. The sample is drawn from a study of blood T cell repertoires in COVID-19. Study summary: Sample material is recorded as cDNA or gDNA derived from T cells, B-cell-depleted T cells, or PBMCs.

Looked up from germline, CDR1 is SNHLY and CDR2 is FYNNEI. The CDR3 loop spans 14 amino acids. Trimming removed 5 bases at V and 4 bases at J, with 11 bases between. The receptor was derived from a woman between 18 and 29 years old who had been exposed to COVID-19. Sequencing input: PBMCs or T cells enriched from blood (not recorded which). The chain joins TRBV2 to TRBJ1-4, with D possibly being TRBD1 (5 bases). Here the CDR3 reads CASSTGAVNEKLFF. The CDR3 DNA is TGTGCCAGCAGTACAGGAGCCGTTAATGAAAAACTGTTTTTT.